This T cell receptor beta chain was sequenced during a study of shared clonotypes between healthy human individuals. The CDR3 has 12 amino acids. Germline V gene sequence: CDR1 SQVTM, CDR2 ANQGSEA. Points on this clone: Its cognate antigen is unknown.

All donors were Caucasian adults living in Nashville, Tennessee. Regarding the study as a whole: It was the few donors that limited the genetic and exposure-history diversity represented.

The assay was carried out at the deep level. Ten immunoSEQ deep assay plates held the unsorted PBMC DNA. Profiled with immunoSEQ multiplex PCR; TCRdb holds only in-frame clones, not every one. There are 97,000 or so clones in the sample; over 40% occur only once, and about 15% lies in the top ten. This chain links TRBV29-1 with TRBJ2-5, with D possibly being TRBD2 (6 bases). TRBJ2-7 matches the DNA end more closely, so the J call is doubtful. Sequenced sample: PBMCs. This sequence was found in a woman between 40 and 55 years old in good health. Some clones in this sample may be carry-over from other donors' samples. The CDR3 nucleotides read TGCAGCGGGGGTTTGATGGGAGGCGAGCAGTACTTC. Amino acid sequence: CSGGLMGGEQYF.